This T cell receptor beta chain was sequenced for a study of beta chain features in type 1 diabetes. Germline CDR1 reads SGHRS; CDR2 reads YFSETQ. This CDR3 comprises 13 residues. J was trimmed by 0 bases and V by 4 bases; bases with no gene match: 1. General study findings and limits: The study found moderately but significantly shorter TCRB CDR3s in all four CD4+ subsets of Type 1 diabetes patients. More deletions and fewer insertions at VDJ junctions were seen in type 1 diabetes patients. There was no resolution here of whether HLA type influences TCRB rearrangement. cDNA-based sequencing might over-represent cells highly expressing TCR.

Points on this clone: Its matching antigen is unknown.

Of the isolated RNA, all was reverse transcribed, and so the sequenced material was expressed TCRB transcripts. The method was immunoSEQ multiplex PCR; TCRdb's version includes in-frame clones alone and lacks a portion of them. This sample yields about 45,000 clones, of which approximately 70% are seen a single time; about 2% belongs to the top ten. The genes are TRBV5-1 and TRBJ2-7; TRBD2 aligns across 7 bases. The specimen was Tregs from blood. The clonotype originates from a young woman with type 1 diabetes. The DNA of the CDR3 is TGCGCCAGCAGCCAGCGGGGCTCCTACGAGCAGTACTTC. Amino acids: CASSQRGSYEQYF.